This T cell receptor (beta chain) was recovered during a study of blood T cell repertoires in COVID-19. As for the study in general: COVID-19 samples from acute and convalescent phases originated in the United States, Italy and Spain. T cells, B-cell-depleted T cells, or PBMCs provided the cDNA or gDNA that served as material.

The authors' processing: Amplification of reference gene primers provided the estimated nucleated cell counts. Some clones are missing from TCRdb's copy, which holds only in-frame ones; the method was immunoSEQ multiplex PCR. The DNA gave D and trimming, while V, J and clone size come from that table. The sample contains 55,000 to 70,000 clones, roughly three quarters of which appear only once. With 6 bases removed from V and 1 base from J, the gap between germline ends came to 13 bases. The CDR3 length is 15 residues. Looked up from germline, CDR1 is MNHEY and CDR2 is SVGEGT. This clonotype was obtained from an elderly man with acute or convalescent COVID-19. The sequenced sample was peripheral blood. The chain is built from TRBV6-2 or TRBV6-3 and TRBJ2-1, with a tentative D call TRBD1 (7 bases). CDR3 in amino acids: CASSDPGGSYNEQFF. The DNA of the CDR3 is TGTGCCAGCAGCGATCCAGGGGGGTCCTACAATGAGCAGTTCTTC.